These 29 T cell receptor beta chains originate from one sample sequenced in a study of blood T cells in healthy people across ages. PCR was performed a second time for about 7 to 11 cycles using a sample-barcoded 5' primer and a J-beta primer mix. TCRdb redid the calling of the 5' RACE reads with MiXCR, one entry per CDR3 protein. In the table there are roughly 1,300,000 distinct CDR3 sequences, 55% to 75% of which are singletons. Sequencing used blood. These receptors came from a man aged 18 to 29 in good health.

The chain recombines TRBV10-3 with TRBJ2-7; 9 nucleotides line up with TRBD2. Germline trimming cut 0 bases from V and 0 bases from J; bases unmatched to any gene: 3. CDR3 length: 16 residues. Germline CDR1 reads ENHRY; CDR2 reads SYGVKD. The CDR3 spells CAISESPSGVSYEQYF. In DNA form, the CDR3 reads TGTGCCATCAGTGAGTCTCCTAGCGGGGTCTCCTACGAGCAGTACTTC.

CDR3 sequence reads: CSVVGPQTDTQYF. Here the CDR3 DNA reads TGCAGCGTTGTGGGCCCCCAGACAGATACGCAGTATTTT. This rearrangement joins TRBV29-1 to TRBJ2-3; D not resolved. Germline V gene data show CDR1 as SQVTM and CDR2 as ANQGSEA. V was shortened by 4 bases and J by 3 bases, with 11 bases between the two germline ends. The CDR3 runs 13 residues.

The CDR3 sequence is CASIQGGGGNTEAFF. CDR3 nucleotides: TGTGCCAGCATTCAGGGAGGGGGGGGGAACACTGAAGCTTTCTTT. The rearrangement joins TRBV6-5 to TRBJ1-1; the D gene is possibly TRBD1 (6 bases). The ends were cut back, 7 bases at V and 1 base at J, with 16 bases in the middle. The CDR3 has 15 residues. Germline CDR1 reads MNHEY; CDR2 reads SVGAGI.

The chain is built from TRBV6-4 and TRBJ2-2; no definite D call. CDR1 and CDR2 (germline): MRHNA, SNTAGT. V was trimmed by 0 bases and J by 6 bases, leaving 8 bases between them. The CDR3 loop spans 14 amino acids. The CDR3 spells CASSDSALAGELFF. The CDR3 bases are TGTGCCAGCAGTGACTCGGCCCTGGCCGGGGAGCTGTTTTTT.

The chain joins TRBV29-1 to TRBJ2-1; D not resolved. CDR1 is SQVTM, CDR2 ANQGSEA, per germline. V lost 2 bases, J lost 6 bases, and 8 bases lay in between. The CDR3 sequence is 12 residues long. The CDR3 DNA reads as TGCAGCGTTGAAAGGACGGCCAATGAGCAGTTCTTC. This codes for CSVERTANEQFF.

As regards this clonotype: At one end, the junction sequence differs from germline, possibly due to a read error. The chain combines TRBV4-3 with TRBJ2-3; a possible D gene is TRBD2 (5 bases). The CDR3 consists of 16 residues. The germline gives CDR1 LGHNA, CDR2 YSLEER. CDR3 bases: TGCGCCAGCAGCCTGAGCCGGGCCTCTAGCACAGATACGCTGTATTTT. Amino acids: CASSLSRASSTDTLYF.

V usage is TRBV20-1 and J usage is TRBJ2-5; 12 bases match TRBD2. Germline CDR1 reads DFQATT; CDR2 reads SNEGSKA (reference sequence). V lost 6 bases, J lost 4 bases, and 6 bases stayed unmatched. This CDR3 comprises 14 residues. CDR3 sequence: CSARGLAGIETQYF. The CDR3 DNA follows: TGCAGTGCGCGCGGACTAGCGGGGATAGAGACCCAGTACTTC.

The table lists this clonotype with a few counts. This sequence joins TRBV20-1 and TRBJ2-3; TRBD1 might be the D (8 bases). Per the germline V gene, CDR1 is DFQATT and CDR2 is SNEGSKA (reference sequence). This CDR3 is 14 amino acids long. The V end was cut by 6 bases, the J end by 5 bases, with 18 bases between. The DNA for the CDR3 is TGCAGTGCCAACAGGGGGGGAGGAATAGATACGCAGTATTTT. Translating it yields CSANRGGGIDTQYF.

The chain joins TRBV4-1 to TRBJ2-7; no firm D call. Trimming removed 0 bases at V and 7 bases at J, with 13 bases between. CDR3 length equals 14 residues. Germline loops: CDR1 MGHRA, CDR2 YSYEKL. CDR3 in DNA: TGCGCCAGCAGCCAAGATGCGTCCTCTTGGGAGCAGTACTTC. As protein: CASSQDASSWEQYF.

The rearrangement links TRBV12-3 or TRBV12-4 to TRBJ2-3; 8 bases map to TRBD1. This CDR3 region has 16 residues. V shed 8 bases and J 7 bases; nucleotides not matched to a gene: 17. CDR3 sequence reads: CASGLGNRGSSNTQYF. CDR3 nucleotide sequence: TGTGCCAGCGGGTTAGGGAACAGGGGGTCGAGCAATACGCAGTATTTT.

This chain connects TRBV6-2 or TRBV6-3 to TRBJ1-1; D may be TRBD1 (6 bases). Between the trimmed V and J ends, which lost 6 bases and 2 bases, there was a span of 10 bases. Germline-derived CDR1 and CDR2 are MNHEY and SVGEGT. The CDR3 runs 13 residues. CDR3 sequence (DNA): TGTGCCAGCAGGATGACAGGAAACACTGAAGCTTTCTTT. Translation: CASRMTGNTEAFF.

The chain employs TRBV20-1 and TRBJ1-5; D uncertain. The germline V and J ends were trimmed by 1 base and 0 bases, with 10 bases remaining between them. The CDR3 extends over 15 amino acids. Germline V CDR1 and CDR2: DFQATT, SNEGSKA (reference sequence). CDR3 in amino acids: CSARASSASNQPQHF. CDR3 DNA: TGCAGTGCTAGAGCGTCCAGTGCTAGCAATCAGCCCCAGCATTTT.

The gene calls are TRBV20-1 and TRBJ2-5; D remains ambiguous. The CDR3 consists of 13 residues. Trimming took 6 bases from V and 11 from J, leaving 22 bases between them. Germline assignment: CDR1 DFQATT and CDR2 SNEGSKA (reference sequence). The CDR3 loop is CSASADLNNEQYF. The CDR3, as DNA: TGCAGTGCGTCGGCCGACCTAAACAATGAGCAGTACTTC.

With regard to this clonotype: This may stem from a read error, because a much larger clone lies one nucleotide away. V is TRBV28 and J is TRBJ2-1, with TRBD2 as a possible D gene (6 bases). Germline CDR1 is MDHEN and CDR2 is SYDVKM. This CDR3 has 16 residues. CDR3 bases: TGTGCCGGCAGTTTTAGGGGTAGCGGTCTTCACAATGAGCAGTTCTTC. Translation: CAGSFRGSGLHNEQFF.

In this sample, this clonotype turned up a few times. This chain connects TRBV6-6 to TRBJ2-1; no clear D gene. V lost 9 bases to trimming and J lost 6 bases, with 15 bases between them. From germline, CDR1 is MNHNY and CDR2 SVGAGI (reference sequence). This CDR3 is 13 amino acids long. This CDR3 is CASHPTPFNEQFF. CDR3 bases: TGTGCCAGTCACCCCACTCCTTTCAATGAGCAGTTCTTC.

This clonotype was detected once. The chain links TRBV7-8 to TRBJ1-1; D unclear. The V gene lost 1 base and the J gene lost 6 bases, with 9 bases spanning the gap. CDR3 size: 13 residues. The germline gives CDR1 SGHVS, CDR2 FQNEAQ. CDR3 DNA sequence: TGTGCCAGCAGCTTAGTTAGGTCTGCTGAAGCTTTCTTT. This gives the protein CASSLVRSAEAFF.

V gene TRBV30 combines with J gene TRBJ2-5, with TRBD1 matching 8 bases. CDR3 length equals 13 residues. J gave up 5 bases and V 3 bases, and 5 bases lay outside the gene matches. CDR1 is GTSNPN and CDR2 is SVGIG in the germline V gene (reference sequence). The CDR3 DNA follows: TGTGCCTGGAGGGCAGGGGGCAAGGAGACCCAGTACTTC. Its translation: CAWRAGGKETQYF.

The V and J genes are TRBV24-1 and TRBJ2-7, with 11 bases fitting TRBD1. Germline V lookup: CDR1 KGHDR, CDR2 SFDVKD. The ends lost 4 bases at V and 4 bases at J; junction bases unmatched: 8. The length of the CDR3 is 16 residues. CDR3 in DNA: TGTGCCACCAGTGACTTGGGGGACAGGGGGGCATACGAGCAGTACTTC. Amino acids: CATSDLGDRGAYEQYF.

V and J are TRBV4-1 and TRBJ2-5, with D tentatively TRBD2 (6 bases). The germline V gene has CDR1 MGHRA and CDR2 YSYEKL. The CDR3 covers 14 residues. V was cut by 4 bases and J by 5 bases, with 14 bases left in between. The CDR3 region is CASSPRPGRETQYF. The CDR3 DNA is TGCGCCAGCAGCCCCCGCCCTGGGAGGGAGACCCAGTACTTC.

The V gene is TRBV4-1, the J gene TRBJ2-7; D might be TRBD1 or TRBD2, each matching 5 bases. This CDR3 comprises 16 residues. Looked up from germline, CDR1 is MGHRA and CDR2 is YSYEKL. Trimming cost V 4 bases and J 2 bases, with 18 bases left between them. The CDR3 DNA reads as TGCGCCAGCAGCCCCCCCCGGGTGGGGGATACCTACGAGCAGTACTTC. This translates into CASSPPRVGDTYEQYF.

The sample holds a few counts of this clonotype. The chain couples TRBV14 to TRBJ1-2; 9 bases match TRBD1. CDR3 length: 15 residues. J lost 4 bases, V lost 5 bases, and 8 bases had no gene match. Germline V gene data show CDR1 as SGHDN and CDR2 as FVKESK. Here the CDR3 DNA reads TGTGCCAGCAGCGAACAGGGGGCGCTTCTCTATGGCTACACCTTC. Translation gives CASSEQGALLYGYTF.

This clonotype showed up just a few times. The rearrangement uses TRBV10-1 and TRBJ2-3; D is unresolved. The V end lost 3 bases, the J end lost 3 bases, and 10 bases lay between the germline ends. The CDR3 is 14 amino acids. Germline lookup yields CDR1 WNHNN and CDR2 SYGVQD (reference sequence). CDR3 bases: TGCGCCAGCAGTGACCCGGTTGGGACAGATACGCAGTATTTT. Translation gives CASSDPVGTDTQYF.

The chain employs TRBV6-6 and TRBJ2-7; D uncertain. This CDR3 region has 16 residues. CDR1 MNHNY and CDR2 SVGAGI come from the germline V gene (reference sequence). Trimming pared 0 bases from V and 7 bases from J, leaving 19 bases between. The CDR3 nucleotides read TGTGCCAGCAGTTACTCGATGGAGCAATACTCCGTTGAGCAGTACTTC. Translation gives CASSYSMEQYSVEQYF.

The CDR3 sequence: CASSLYIAPPTDTQYF. In nucleotides, the CDR3 is TGTGCCAGCAGCTTATACATCGCGCCCCCCACAGATACGCAGTATTTT. The V call is TRBV5-5, the J call TRBJ2-3; no reliable D call. Per germline, CDR1 SGHKS and CDR2 YYEKEE (reference sequence). This CDR3 spans 16 amino acids. Trimming removed 2 bases at V and 2 bases at J, with 15 bases between.

The V and J genes are TRBV11-2 and TRBJ2-7; D uncertain. Deletions cut 1 base from V and 0 bases from J, with 7 bases between. Germline-derived CDR1 and CDR2 are SGHAT and FQNNGV. This CDR3 spans 14 amino acids. The CDR3 DNA is TGTGCCAGCAGCTTAGGGGTACTCTCCTACGAGCAGTACTTC. The encoded protein is CASSLGVLSYEQYF.

In its sample, this clonotype was seen a few times. This chain connects TRBV2 to TRBJ1-6; TRBD1 matches 7 bases. The CDR3 extends over 13 amino acids. V gave up 7 bases and J gave up 8 bases; unmatched junction bases: 5. Germline CDR1 SNHLY, CDR2 FYNNEI. The CDR3 region has the DNA TGTGCCAGCAAGGACAGGATGGATTCACCCCTCCACTTT. Residues: CASKDRMDSPLHF.

This clonotype was picked up a small number of times. The rearrangement joins TRBV7-2 to TRBJ2-1; D gene uncertain. The CDR3 sequence is 13 residues long. Trimming took off 5 bases at V and 8 bases at J, with 13 bases between the two ends. Germline V gene lookup returns CDR1 SGHTA and CDR2 FQGNSA. CDR3 protein: CASSARSGYEQFF. DNA for the CDR3: TGTGCCAGCAGCGCCCGGTCCGGGTATGAGCAGTTCTTC. Looking up the rest from reference TRBV7-2 and TRBJ2-1 gives the full variable domain: GAGVSQSPSNKVTEKGKDVELRCDPISGHTALYWYRQSLGQGLEFLIYFQGNSAPDKSGLPSDRFSAERTGGSVSTLTIQRTQQEDSAVYLCASSARSGYEQFFGPGTRLTVL.

The chain links TRBV20-1 to TRBJ2-3; D perhaps matches TRBD2 (5 bases). Germline CDR1 reads DFQATT; CDR2 reads SNEGSKA (reference sequence). The CDR3 runs to 11 residues. V lost 1 base and J 8 bases, leaving 7 bases between the germline ends. CDR3 residues: CSARARGTQYF. Written as DNA, the CDR3 is TGCAGTGCTAGAGCTCGGGGTACGCAGTATTTT.

This clonotype came up a few times. This sequence joins TRBV20-1 and TRBJ2-5, with a tentative D call TRBD2 (6 bases). This CDR3 is 12 amino acids long. Per the germline V gene, CDR1 is DFQATT and CDR2 is SNEGSKA (reference sequence). The ends were cut back, 2 bases at V and 11 bases at J, with 15 bases in the middle. CDR3: CSARRGLSGQYF. Written as DNA, the CDR3 is TGCAGTGCTAGAAGGGGACTTTCCGGGCAGTACTTC.